Presented here are 14 T cell receptor beta chains from one specimen sequenced in a study of a mutant IDH1 vaccine in newly diagnosed glioma (dated by TCRdb to about 2021). Library creation used the immunoSEQ multiplex PCR assay. TCRdb's version of the immuneACCESS table is confined to in-frame rearrangements and falls short of the full clone set. An unresolved V gene accounts for under half of the shortfall where checked; the remainder is of unknown origin. Across this sample there are around 70,000 clones, with around 90% seen only once. Of the sample, 2% is held by the ten largest clones. Read against the paper, the sample's time point label means: week 35, safety follow-up. Each vaccine dose, consisting of 300 ug of a 20-mer mutant IDH1 peptide in Montanide, was administered subcutaneously with topical imiquimod. Which antigens these TCRs recognize remains unknown. This specimen consisted of PBMCs, obtained from a glioma patient whose treatment included an IDH1 peptide vaccine. The receptor set was obtained from a man aged 25-45 years with glioma.

This rearrangement joins TRBV5-1 to TRBJ1-1; no reliable D call. Trimming took 0 bases from V and 3 from J, leaving 15 bases between them. Germline V gene sequence: CDR1 SGHRS, CDR2 YFSETQ. There are 16 residues in the CDR3. CDR3 bases: TGCGCCAGCAGCTTGGCCCGGGTTCACATGGACACTGAAGCTTTCTTT. Protein sequence: CASSLARVHMDTEAFF.

The rearrangement joins TRBV18 to TRBJ2-7, with TRBD1 identical over 8 bases. Germline V gene sequence: CDR1 KGHSH, CDR2 LQKENI. This CDR3 has 16 amino acids. V lost 2 bases, J lost 5 bases, and 11 bases stayed unmatched. CDR3 sequence: CASSPELQGGNNEQYF. The CDR3 DNA reads as TGTGCCAGCTCACCAGAATTACAGGGGGGCAATAACGAGCAGTACTTC.

The rearrangement uses TRBV5-1 and TRBJ2-3; D gene uncertain. Trimming cost V 0 bases and J 0 bases, with 8 bases left between them. The CDR3 sequence is 15 residues long. The germline V gene has CDR1 SGHRS and CDR2 YFSETQ. Written as DNA, the CDR3 is TGCGCCAGCAGCTTGGCGATGACCAGCACAGATACGCAGTATTTT. Residues: CASSLAMTSTDTQYF. Looking up the rest from reference TRBV5-1 and TRBJ2-3 gives the full variable domain: KAGVTQTPRYLIKTRGQQVTLSCSPISGHRSVSWYQQTPGQGLQFLFEYFSETQRNKGNFPGRFSGRQFSNSRSEMNVSTLELGDSALYLCASSLAMTSTDTQYFGPGTRLTVL.

The rearrangement uses TRBV19 and TRBJ1-3; TRBD1 is a possible D gene (6 bases). Trimming took off 10 bases at V and 2 bases at J, with 12 bases between the two ends. CDR3 length equals 13 residues. Germline-derived CDR1 and CDR2 are LNHDA and SQIVND (reference sequence). The CDR3 nucleotides read TGTGCCACCACCTACAGGGCTGGAAACACCATATATTTT. Translating gives CATTYRAGNTIYF.

V gene TRBV2 combines with J gene TRBJ1-1; tentatively, D is TRBD1 (5 bases). CDR1 and CDR2 from the germline V gene are SNHLY and FYNNEI. Trimming pared 4 bases from V and 0 bases from J, leaving 9 bases between. The CDR3 length is 14 residues. The CDR3 DNA is TGTGCCAGCAGTGCGGGACGGTTGAACACTGAAGCTTTCTTT. The encoded protein is CASSAGRLNTEAFF.

The chain recombines TRBV2 with TRBJ2-2; D is ambiguous. This CDR3 region has 12 residues. Looked up from germline, CDR1 is SNHLY and CDR2 is FYNNEI. V lost 5 bases and J 6 bases, leaving 7 bases between the germline ends. In nucleotides, the CDR3 is TGTGCCAGCAGTCGCCCAGCCGGGGAGCTGTTTTTT. Amino acid sequence: CASSRPAGELFF.

This chain joins TRBV30 and TRBJ1-2; 8 bases are a match to TRBD1. With V trimmed by 0 bases and J by 4 bases, 4 bases remained unmatched. Looked up from germline, CDR1 is GTSNPN and CDR2 is SVGIG (reference sequence). The CDR3 sequence is 14 residues long. CDR3 nucleotides: TGTGCCTGGAGTGTAGGACAGGGACTCTATGGCTACACCTTC. Its translation is CAWSVGQGLYGYTF.

V gene TRBV11-2 combines with J gene TRBJ2-1, with TRBD2 matching over 8 bases. The length of the CDR3 is 17 residues. Germline lookup yields CDR1 SGHAT and CDR2 FQNNGV. J was trimmed by 4 bases and V by 1 base; bases with no gene match: 9. CDR3 in amino acids: CASSLVVAGLDYNEQFF. As DNA, the CDR3 is TGTGCCAGCAGCTTAGTGGTAGCGGGGCTAGATTACAATGAGCAGTTCTTC.

This clone was recorded only once. A read error may account for a junction end that differs from germline. The rearrangement uses TRBV29-1 and TRBJ2-2; a weak D match, TRBD2 (6 bases). This CDR3 is built from 10 residues. Germline V gene sequence: CDR1 SQVTM, CDR2 ANQGSEA. The CDR3: CSHDNGGAVF. The CDR3, as DNA: TGCAGCCACGACAACGGGGGAGCTGTTTTT.

The chain recombines TRBV13 with TRBJ2-7; no definite D call. V was shortened by 5 bases and J by 7 bases, with 12 bases between the two germline ends. Germline V gene data show CDR1 as PRHDT and CDR2 as FYEKMQ (reference sequence). The CDR3 length is 12 residues. CDR3 amino acids: CASSHGPGEQYF. The CDR3 DNA follows: TGTGCCAGCAGCCACGGACCCGGGGAGCAGTACTTC.

This chain links TRBV30 with TRBJ2-1, with 9 bases aligning to TRBD2. The CDR3 consists of 14 residues. From germline, CDR1 is GTSNPN and CDR2 SVGIG (reference sequence). The trim removed 2 bases at V and 13 bases at J, leaving 12 bases unmatched. The CDR3 DNA reads as TGTGCCTGGAGTACCTCTTTTAGCGGGAGTGGACAGTTCTTC. It encodes CAWSTSFSGSGQFF.

The CDR3 reads CASSPRTGGTYEQYF. The CDR3 DNA follows: TGTGCCAGCAGCCCCCGGACAGGGGGGACCTACGAGCAGTACTTC. V is TRBV7-2 and J is TRBJ2-7; 10 positions agree with TRBD1. Losses at the gene ends were 5 bases for V and 2 bases for J; bases not matched to a gene: 6. CDR1 SGHTA and CDR2 FQGNSA come from the germline V gene. This CDR3 spans 15 amino acids.

The V gene is TRBV28, the J gene TRBJ1-5, with 7 bases that match TRBD1. J was trimmed by 7 bases and V by 1 base; bases with no gene match: 4. Germline V lookup: CDR1 MDHEN, CDR2 SYDVKM. The CDR3 loop spans 14 amino acids. Written as DNA, the CDR3 is TGTGCCAGCAGTTTATCAGGGGGGAACCAGCCCCAGCATTTT. It is translated as CASSLSGGNQPQHF.

The chain combines TRBV11-2 with TRBJ2-1; 9 nucleotides agree with TRBD1. Per germline, CDR1 SGHAT and CDR2 FQNNGV. The CDR3 spans 15 residues. V lost 4 bases, J lost 2 bases, and 3 bases stayed unmatched. The CDR3 loop is CASSSRQGAYNEQFF. Here the CDR3 DNA reads TGTGCCAGCAGCTCCAGACAGGGGGCCTACAATGAGCAGTTCTTC. The variable domain in full, with the rest retrieved from reference TRBV11-2 and TRBJ2-1, is EAGVAQSPRYKIIEKRQSVAFWCNPISGHATLYWYQQILGQGPKLLIQFQNNGVVDDSQLPKDRFSAERLKGVDSTLKIQPAKLEDSAVYLCASSSRQGAYNEQFFGPGTRLTVL.